This TCR beta chain was sequenced in a study of beta chain features in type 1 diabetes. Study-wide results and limits: For patients, the naive, central memory and Treg TCRB repertoires appeared more alike than for healthy donors. Shortening that was moderate but significant affected the TCRB CDR3s of Type 1 diabetes patients in all four CD4+ subsets.

The isolated RNA, all of it, was reverse transcribed, so expressed TCRB transcripts were what got sequenced. An average roughly 3.6 million reads came from naive, central memory and regulatory T cell samples. Only in-frame clones appear in the TCRdb table, and some are missing; sequencing was by immunoSEQ multiplex PCR. The sample records under 200,000 clones, 7.5% to 9.5% being singletons. In total, each donor contributed a single heparinised blood draw that averaged around 100 mL. The authors sorted CD4+ naive, central memory, regulatory and stem cell-like memory cells via CD45RO/CCR7/CD25/CD127/CD95/CD27. Germline V gene lookup returns CDR1 SGHRS and CDR2 YFSETQ. The CDR3 runs to 17 residues. V lost 4 bases, J lost 2 bases, and 12 bases stayed unmatched. Comments on this clone: The antigen remains undetermined.

The sequence derives from a young woman with type 1 diabetes. The V gene is TRBV5-1, the J gene TRBJ2-3, with TRBD2 identical over 8 bases. Sequencing was done on a sample of central memory CD4+ T cells from blood. The CDR3 sequence: CASSAGRVGAPTDTQYF. The CDR3 bases are TGCGCCAGCAGCGCCGGGAGGGTAGGGGCTCCCACAGATACGCAGTATTTT.